Below, 9 T cell receptor beta chains from the same sample are listed, as sequenced in a study of T cells in Graves' hyperthyroidism and ophthalmopathy. Amplified regions were TCR beta CDR3 sequences from RNA transcripts. A first-round RT-PCR of the TCR CDR3 used the HTBI primer set. Using its own MiXCR run on the multiplex PCR reads, TCRdb lists one record per CDR3 protein. The sample yields hundreds of thousands of distinct CDR3 sequences, roughly 15% seen once. Sequenced input: blood. Every receptor here comes from a woman in her thirties or forties with Graves' ophthalmopathy.

This chain links TRBV12-3 or TRBV12-4 with TRBJ2-6; tentatively, D is TRBD1 (6 bases). This CDR3 spans 15 amino acids. Trimming cost V 7 bases and J 2 bases, with 12 bases left between them. CDR3 nucleotides: TGTGCCAGCAACTACAGGGAGCCTGGGGCCAACGTCCTGACTTTC. It is translated as CASNYREPGANVLTF.

The chain carries TRBV30 and TRBJ2-5; perhaps TRBD2 as D (5 bases). The CDR3 is 12 residues long. Per germline, CDR1 GTSNPN and CDR2 SVGIG (reference sequence). Between the trimmed V and J ends, which lost 6 bases and 5 bases, there was a span of 13 bases. CDR3 residues: CACALDSETQYF. The CDR3 nucleotides read TGTGCCTGCGCCTTGGACTCTGAGACCCAGTACTTC.

This clonotype was detected only a few times. The rearrangement links TRBV2 to TRBJ2-7; 12 nucleotides agree with TRBD2. Unmatched junction bases numbered 16, after V lost 2 bases and J lost 2 bases. CDR1 and CDR2 (germline): SNHLY, FYNNEI. This CDR3 spans 20 amino acids. Written as DNA, the CDR3 is TGTGCCAGCAGTGAACGGATAGGTGGACTAGCGGGAATAGTGGCCTACGAGCAGTACTTC. It specifies CASSERIGGLAGIVAYEQYF.

This clonotype was picked up many times. The CDR3 sequence: CASSSWKEAGGDTQYF. The CDR3 DNA reads as TGTGCCAGCAGCTCTTGGAAGGAGGCAGGGGGAGATACGCAGTATTTT. The chain recombines TRBV11-1 with TRBJ2-3; 7 bases match TRBD1. The germline gives CDR1 SGHAT, CDR2 FQDESV (reference sequence). This CDR3 is built from 16 residues. Trimming cost V 4 bases and J 5 bases; bases outside gene matches: 12. Combining the CDR3 with reference TRBV11-1 and TRBJ2-3 gives the whole variable domain EAEVAQSPRYKITEKSQAVAFWCDPISGHATLYWYRQILGQGPELLVQFQDESVVDDSQLPKDRFSAERLKGVDSTLKIQPAELGDSAMYLCASSSWKEAGGDTQYFGPGTRLTVL.

This clonotype came up many times. This chain uses TRBV6-5 with TRBJ1-2; D is ambiguous. Trimming took off 6 bases at V and 4 bases at J, with 15 bases between the two ends. The length of the CDR3 is 14 residues. The germline gives CDR1 MNHEY, CDR2 SVGAGI. In DNA form, the CDR3 reads TGTGCCAGCAGGGGAGGCAGGCAAGGCTATGGCTACACCTTC. Residues: CASRGGRQGYGYTF.

The CDR3 spells CASRDTNREQTQYF. The CDR3 DNA follows: TGCGCCAGCAGAGATACCAACAGGGAGCAGACCCAGTACTTC. The rearrangement links TRBV4-1 to TRBJ2-5, with D possibly TRBD1 on 6 matching bases. CDR1 is MGHRA and CDR2 is YSYEKL in the germline V gene. V lost 6 bases and J lost 6, with 17 bases in between. CDR3 size: 14 residues.

This clonotype was detected ten times or more. The chain has TRBV2 and TRBJ1-2; D call uncertain. The CDR3 runs 13 residues. Trimming took off 3 bases at V and 6 bases at J, with 11 bases between the two ends. The germline V gene has CDR1 SNHLY and CDR2 FYNNEI. This chain's CDR3 is CASSDPLRDGYTF. In nucleotides, the CDR3 is TGTGCCAGCAGTGACCCTCTCCGAGATGGCTACACCTTC.

This clonotype was recorded many times. The chain links TRBV7-9 to TRBJ2-7, with D tentatively TRBD2 (5 bases). The CDR3 has 13 amino acids. V was trimmed by 5 bases and J by 2 bases, leaving 10 bases between them. Germline lookup yields CDR1 SEHNR and CDR2 FQNEAQ (reference sequence). DNA for the CDR3: TGTGCCAGCAGCGGGAGTTTGGCCTACGAGCAGTACTTC. Protein: CASSGSLAYEQYF.

This clonotype was seen at least ten times. The chain couples TRBV29-1 to TRBJ2-7; possibly TRBD2 for D (5 bases). The CDR3 runs to 14 residues. Germline V gene lookup returns CDR1 SQVTM and CDR2 ANQGSEA. V gave up 1 base and J gave up 4 bases, with 14 bases separating them. Here the CDR3 DNA reads TGCAGCGTTGAAGCGTCCTCGACGGGGTACGAGCAGTACTTC. This encodes CSVEASSTGYEQYF.